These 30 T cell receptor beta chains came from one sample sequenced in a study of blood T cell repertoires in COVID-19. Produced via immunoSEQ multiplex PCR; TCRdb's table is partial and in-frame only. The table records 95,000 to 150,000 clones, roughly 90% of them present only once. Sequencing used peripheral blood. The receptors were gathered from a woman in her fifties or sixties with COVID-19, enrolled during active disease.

The CDR3 DNA sequence: TGTGCCAGCAGCTTATGGGAGGCAGAGACCCAGTACTTC. Translating gives CASSLWEAETQYF. The chain recombines TRBV7-2 with TRBJ2-5; D might be TRBD2 (6 bases). The V and J ends lost 2 bases and 4 bases respectively, with 8 bases between them. Germline lookup yields CDR1 SGHTA and CDR2 FQGNSA. The CDR3 extends over 13 amino acids.

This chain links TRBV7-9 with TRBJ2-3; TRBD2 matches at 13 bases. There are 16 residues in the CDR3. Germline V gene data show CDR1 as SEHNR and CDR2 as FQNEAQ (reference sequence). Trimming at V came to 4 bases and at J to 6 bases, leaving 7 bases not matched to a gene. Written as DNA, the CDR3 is TGTGCCAGCAGCTCAACGGGACTAGCGGGGTTCGATACGCAGTATTTT. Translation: CASSSTGLAGFDTQYF.

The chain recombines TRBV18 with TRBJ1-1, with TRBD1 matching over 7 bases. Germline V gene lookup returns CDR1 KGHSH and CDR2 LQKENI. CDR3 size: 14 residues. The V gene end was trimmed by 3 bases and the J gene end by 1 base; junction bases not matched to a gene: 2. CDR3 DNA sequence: TGTGCCAGCTCACCGGGACAGACGAACACTGAAGCTTTCTTT. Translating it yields CASSPGQTNTEAFF.

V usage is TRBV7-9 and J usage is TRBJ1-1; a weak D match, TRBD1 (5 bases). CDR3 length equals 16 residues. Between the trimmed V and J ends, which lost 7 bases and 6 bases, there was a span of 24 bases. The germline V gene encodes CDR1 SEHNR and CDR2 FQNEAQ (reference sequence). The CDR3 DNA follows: TGTGCCAGCACCGTAGCCGGGACTGGTCGACCGGCTGAAGCTTTCTTT. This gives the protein CASTVAGTGRPAEAFF.

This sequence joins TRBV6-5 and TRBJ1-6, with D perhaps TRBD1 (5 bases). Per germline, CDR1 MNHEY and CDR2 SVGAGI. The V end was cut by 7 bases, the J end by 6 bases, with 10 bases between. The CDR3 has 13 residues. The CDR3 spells CASMAQGNSPLHF. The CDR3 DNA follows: TGTGCCAGCATGGCCCAGGGTAATTCACCCCTCCACTTT.

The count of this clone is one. The CDR3 is CASSQDFGGGNGSYSTDTQYF. The CDR3 DNA follows: TGTGCCAGCAGCCAAGATTTCGGCGGGGGGAACGGGTCATATAGTACGGATACGCAGTATTTT. This chain uses TRBV4-2 with TRBJ2-3, with 8 bases matching TRBD2. This CDR3 spans 21 amino acids. Germline V gene lookup returns CDR1 LGHNA and CDR2 YNFKEQ. Trimming cost V 0 bases and J 6 bases; bases outside gene matches: 23.

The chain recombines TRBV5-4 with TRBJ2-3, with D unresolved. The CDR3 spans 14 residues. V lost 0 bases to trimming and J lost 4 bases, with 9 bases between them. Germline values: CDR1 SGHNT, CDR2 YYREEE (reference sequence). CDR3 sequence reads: CASSLVSLPDTQYF. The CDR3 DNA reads TGTGCCAGCAGCTTGGTATCCCTCCCAGATACGCAGTATTTT.

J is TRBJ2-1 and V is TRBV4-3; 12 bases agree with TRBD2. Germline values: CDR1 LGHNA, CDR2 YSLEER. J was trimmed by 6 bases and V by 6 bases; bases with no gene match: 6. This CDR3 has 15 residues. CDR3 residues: CASSLTSGGTNEQFF. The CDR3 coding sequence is TGCGCCAGCAGTTTGACTAGCGGGGGAACCAATGAGCAGTTCTTC.

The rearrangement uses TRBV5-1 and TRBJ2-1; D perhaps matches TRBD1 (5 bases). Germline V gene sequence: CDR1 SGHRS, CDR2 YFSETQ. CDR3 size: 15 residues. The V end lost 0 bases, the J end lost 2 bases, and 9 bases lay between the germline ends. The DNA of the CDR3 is TGCGCCAGCAGCTTGGATTCAGGGCCCTACAATGAGCAGTTCTTC. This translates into CASSLDSGPYNEQFF.

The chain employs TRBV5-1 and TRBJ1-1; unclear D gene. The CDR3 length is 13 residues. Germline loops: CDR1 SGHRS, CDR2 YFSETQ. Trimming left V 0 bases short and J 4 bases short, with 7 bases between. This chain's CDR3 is CASSLVAGTEAFF. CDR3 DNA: TGCGCCAGCAGCTTGGTGGCAGGCACTGAAGCTTTCTTT.

CDR3 bases: TGTGCCAGCAGCCCAGAGGACAGGGGACCCGGGTACCAAGAGACCCAGTACTTC. This gives the protein CASSPEDRGPGYQETQYF. The rearrangement joins TRBV7-7 to TRBJ2-5; 9 positions match TRBD1. Germline V lookup: CDR1 SSHAT, CDR2 FNYEAQ (reference sequence). The junction had 13 bases not matched to a gene; V was cut back by 5 bases and J by 0 bases. This CDR3 spans 18 amino acids.

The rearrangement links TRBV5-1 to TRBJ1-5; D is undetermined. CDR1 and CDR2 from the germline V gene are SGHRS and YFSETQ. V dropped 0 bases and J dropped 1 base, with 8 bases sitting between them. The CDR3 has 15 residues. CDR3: CASSLDGMSNQPQHF. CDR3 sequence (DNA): TGCGCCAGCAGCTTGGACGGGATGAGCAATCAGCCCCAGCATTTT.

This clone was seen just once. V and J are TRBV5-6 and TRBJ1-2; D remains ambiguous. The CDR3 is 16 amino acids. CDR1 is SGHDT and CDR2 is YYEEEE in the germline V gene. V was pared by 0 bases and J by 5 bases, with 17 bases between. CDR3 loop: CASSLAEVSSYYGYTF. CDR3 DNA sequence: TGTGCCAGCAGCTTGGCCGAGGTCTCTTCTTATTATGGCTACACCTTC.

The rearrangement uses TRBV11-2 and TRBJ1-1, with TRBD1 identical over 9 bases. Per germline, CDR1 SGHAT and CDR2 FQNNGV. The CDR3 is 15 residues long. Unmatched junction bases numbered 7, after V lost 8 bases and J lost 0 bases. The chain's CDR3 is CASAGTGTMNTEAFF. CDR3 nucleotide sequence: TGTGCCAGCGCCGGGACAGGGACCATGAACACTGAAGCTTTCTTT. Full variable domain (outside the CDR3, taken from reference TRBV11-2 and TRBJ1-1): EAGVAQSPRYKIIEKRQSVAFWCNPISGHATLYWYQQILGQGPKLLIQFQNNGVVDDSQLPKDRFSAERLKGVDSTLKIQPAKLEDSAVYLCASAGTGTMNTEAFFGQGTRLTVV.

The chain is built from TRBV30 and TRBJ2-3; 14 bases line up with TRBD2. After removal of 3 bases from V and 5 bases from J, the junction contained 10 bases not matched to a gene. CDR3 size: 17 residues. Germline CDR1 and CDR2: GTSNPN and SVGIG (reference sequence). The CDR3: CAWRLPGLAGAGDTQYF. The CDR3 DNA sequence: TGTGCCTGGAGGCTCCCGGGACTAGCGGGGGCAGGAGATACGCAGTATTTT.

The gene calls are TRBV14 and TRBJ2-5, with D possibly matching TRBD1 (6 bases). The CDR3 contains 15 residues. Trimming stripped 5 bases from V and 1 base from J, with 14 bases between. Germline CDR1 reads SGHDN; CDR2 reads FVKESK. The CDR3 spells CASSFYRARQETQYF. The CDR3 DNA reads TGTGCCAGCAGCTTCTACAGGGCCCGCCAAGAGACCCAGTACTTC.

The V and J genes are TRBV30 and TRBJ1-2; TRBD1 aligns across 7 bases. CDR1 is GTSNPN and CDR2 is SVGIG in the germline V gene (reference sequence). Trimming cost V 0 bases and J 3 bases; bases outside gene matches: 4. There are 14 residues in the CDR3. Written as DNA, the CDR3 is TGTGCCTGGAGTGTGGACAGGAGGCACTATGGCTACACCTTC. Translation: CAWSVDRRHYGYTF.

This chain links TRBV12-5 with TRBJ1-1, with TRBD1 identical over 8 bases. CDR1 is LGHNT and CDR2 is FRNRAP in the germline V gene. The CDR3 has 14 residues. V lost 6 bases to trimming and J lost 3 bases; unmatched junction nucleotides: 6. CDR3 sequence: CASGVTGGDTEAFF. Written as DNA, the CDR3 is TGTGCTAGTGGCGTTACAGGGGGTGACACTGAAGCTTTCTTT.

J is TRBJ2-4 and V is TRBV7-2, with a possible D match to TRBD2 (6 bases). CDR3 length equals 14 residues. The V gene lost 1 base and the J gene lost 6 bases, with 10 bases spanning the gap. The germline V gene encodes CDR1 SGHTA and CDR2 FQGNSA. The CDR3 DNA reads TGTGCCAGCAGCTTAGGGGCGGGGAGAAACATTCAGTACTTC. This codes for CASSLGAGRNIQYF.

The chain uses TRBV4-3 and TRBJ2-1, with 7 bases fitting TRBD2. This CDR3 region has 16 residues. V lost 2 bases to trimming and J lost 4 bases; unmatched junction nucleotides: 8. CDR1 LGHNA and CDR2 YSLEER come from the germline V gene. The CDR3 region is CASSQQAGKTYNEQFF. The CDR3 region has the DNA TGCGCCAGCAGCCAACAAGCGGGGAAGACTTACAATGAGCAGTTCTTC.

This chain's CDR3 is CASSHTQGFGGYTF. The CDR3 coding sequence is TGCGCCAGCAGCCACACTCAGGGTTTCGGTGGCTACACCTTC. This chain links TRBV4-3 with TRBJ1-2; weak D call: TRBD1 (5 bases). Trimming took off 3 bases at V and 7 bases at J, with 15 bases between the two ends. Germline V gene sequence: CDR1 LGHNA, CDR2 YSLEER. CDR3 length: 14 residues.

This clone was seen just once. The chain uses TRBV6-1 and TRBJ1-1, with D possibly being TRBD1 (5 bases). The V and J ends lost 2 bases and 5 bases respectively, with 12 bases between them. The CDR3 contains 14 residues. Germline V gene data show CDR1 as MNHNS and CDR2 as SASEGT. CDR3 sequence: CASSEWGGDTEAFF. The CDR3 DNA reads TGTGCCAGCAGTGAATGGGGGGGAGATACTGAAGCTTTCTTT.

CDR3 bases: TGTGCCAGTAGTATTTCGGCAGGGAATAACTATGGCTACACCTTC. It translates to CASSISAGNNYGYTF. The chain carries TRBV19 and TRBJ1-2; D might be TRBD1 (5 bases). CDR3 length: 15 amino acids. V was trimmed by 3 bases and J by 1 base, leaving 12 bases between them. From germline, CDR1 is LNHDA and CDR2 SQIVND (reference sequence).

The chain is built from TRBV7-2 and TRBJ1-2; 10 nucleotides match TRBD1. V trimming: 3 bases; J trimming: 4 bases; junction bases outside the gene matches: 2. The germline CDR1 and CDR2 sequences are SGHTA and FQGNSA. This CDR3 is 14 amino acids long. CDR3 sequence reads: CASSLDRGSYGYTF. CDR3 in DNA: TGTGCCAGCAGCTTGGACAGGGGGTCCTATGGCTACACCTTC.

This CDR3 reads CASSLAPGGKDTQYF. CDR3 sequence (DNA): TGTGCCAGCAGCTTAGCCCCGGGGGGCAAGGATACGCAGTATTTT. V gene TRBV7-9 combines with J gene TRBJ2-3, with D possibly matching TRBD2 (7 bases). V was shortened by 0 bases and J by 6 bases, with 13 bases between the two germline ends. CDR1 is SEHNR, CDR2 FQNEAQ, per germline (reference sequence). The CDR3 runs to 15 residues.

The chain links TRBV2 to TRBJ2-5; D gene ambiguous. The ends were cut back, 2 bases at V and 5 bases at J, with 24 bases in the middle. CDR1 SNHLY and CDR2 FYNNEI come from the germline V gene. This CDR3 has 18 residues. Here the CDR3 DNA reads TGTGCCAGCAGTGAAATGAGCGTGGGTTCTGATCTGTCGGAGACCCAGTACTTC. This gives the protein CASSEMSVGSDLSETQYF. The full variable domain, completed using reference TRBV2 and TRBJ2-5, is EPEVTQTPSHQVTQMGQEVILRCVPISNHLYFYWYRQILGQKVEFLVSFYNNEISEKSEIFDDQFSVERPDGSNFTLKIRSTKLEDSAMYFCASSEMSVGSDLSETQYFGPGTRLLVL.

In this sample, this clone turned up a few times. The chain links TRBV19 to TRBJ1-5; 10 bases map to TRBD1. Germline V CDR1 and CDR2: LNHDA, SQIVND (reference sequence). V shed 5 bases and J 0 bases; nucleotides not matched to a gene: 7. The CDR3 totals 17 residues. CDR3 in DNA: TGTGCCAGTAGTGATGACAGGGGGCCGGATAGCAATCAGCCCCAGCATTTT. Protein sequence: CASSDDRGPDSNQPQHF.

The DNA of the CDR3 is TGTGCCAGTAGTCTCTTCGGTGGGGGGGGCACAGATACGCAGTATTTT. It codes for CASSLFGGGGTDTQYF. This rearrangement joins TRBV19 to TRBJ2-3, with 7 nucleotides matching TRBD2. CDR3 length equals 16 residues. CDR1 LNHDA and CDR2 SQIVND come from the germline V gene (reference sequence). The J segment lost 1 base and the V segment lost 5 bases, leaving 9 bases of the junction unmatched.

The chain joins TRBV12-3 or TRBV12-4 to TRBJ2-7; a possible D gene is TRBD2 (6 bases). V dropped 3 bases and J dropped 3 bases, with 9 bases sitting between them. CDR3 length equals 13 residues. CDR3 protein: CASSFQGGYEQYF. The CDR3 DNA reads TGTGCCAGCAGTTTTCAGGGAGGCTACGAGCAGTACTTC.

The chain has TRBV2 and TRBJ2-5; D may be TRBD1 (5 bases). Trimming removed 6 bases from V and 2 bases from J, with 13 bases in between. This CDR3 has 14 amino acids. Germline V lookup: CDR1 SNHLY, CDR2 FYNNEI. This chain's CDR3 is CASRALGVQETQYF. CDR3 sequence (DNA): TGTGCCAGCAGGGCTTTAGGGGTACAAGAGACCCAGTACTTC.